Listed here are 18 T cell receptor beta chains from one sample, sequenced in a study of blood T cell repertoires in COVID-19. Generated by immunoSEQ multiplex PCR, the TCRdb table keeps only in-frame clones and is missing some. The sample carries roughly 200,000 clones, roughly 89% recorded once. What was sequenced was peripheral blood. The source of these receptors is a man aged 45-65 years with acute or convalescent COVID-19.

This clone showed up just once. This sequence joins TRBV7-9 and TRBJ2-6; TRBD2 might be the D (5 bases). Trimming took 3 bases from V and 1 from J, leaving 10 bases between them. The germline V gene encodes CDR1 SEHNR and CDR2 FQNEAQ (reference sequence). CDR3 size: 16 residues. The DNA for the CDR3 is TGTGCCAGCAGCTTGCGGGCTTTTTCTGGGGCCAACGTCCTGACTTTC. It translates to CASSLRAFSGANVLTF.

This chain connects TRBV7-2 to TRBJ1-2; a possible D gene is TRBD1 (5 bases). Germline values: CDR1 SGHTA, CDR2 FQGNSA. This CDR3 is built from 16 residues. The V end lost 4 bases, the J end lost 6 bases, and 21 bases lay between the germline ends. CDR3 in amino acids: CASSSGHTHIFNGYTF. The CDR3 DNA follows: TGTGCCAGCAGCTCAGGACATACCCATATATTTAATGGCTACACCTTC.

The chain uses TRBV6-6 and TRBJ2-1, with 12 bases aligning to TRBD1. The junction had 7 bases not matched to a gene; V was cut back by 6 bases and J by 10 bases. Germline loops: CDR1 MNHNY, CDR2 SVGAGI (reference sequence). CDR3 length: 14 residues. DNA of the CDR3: TGTGCCAGCAGGGCCGGGACAGGGGGCCGCGAGCAGTTCTTC. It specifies CASRAGTGGREQFF.

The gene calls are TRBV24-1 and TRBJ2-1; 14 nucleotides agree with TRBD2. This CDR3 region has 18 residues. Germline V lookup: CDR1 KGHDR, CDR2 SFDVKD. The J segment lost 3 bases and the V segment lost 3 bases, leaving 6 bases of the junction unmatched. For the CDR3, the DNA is TGTGCCACCAGTGATCTAGGGACTAGCGGGAGTTTCTACAATGAGCAGTTCTTC. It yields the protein CATSDLGTSGSFYNEQFF.

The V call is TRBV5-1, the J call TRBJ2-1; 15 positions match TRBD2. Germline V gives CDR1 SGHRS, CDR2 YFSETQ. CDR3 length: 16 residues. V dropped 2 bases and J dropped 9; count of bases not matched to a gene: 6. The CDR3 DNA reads TGCGCCAGCAGCTTACCTGGGACTAGCGGGGGGAGTGAGCAGTTCTTC. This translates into CASSLPGTSGGSEQFF.

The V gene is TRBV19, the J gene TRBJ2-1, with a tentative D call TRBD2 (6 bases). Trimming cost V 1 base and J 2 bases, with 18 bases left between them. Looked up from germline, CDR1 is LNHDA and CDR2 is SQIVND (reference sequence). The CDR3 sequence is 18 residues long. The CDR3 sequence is CASSIGQRVIRTYNEQFF. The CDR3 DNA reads TGTGCCAGTAGTATAGGCCAGCGGGTCATACGTACCTACAATGAGCAGTTCTTC.

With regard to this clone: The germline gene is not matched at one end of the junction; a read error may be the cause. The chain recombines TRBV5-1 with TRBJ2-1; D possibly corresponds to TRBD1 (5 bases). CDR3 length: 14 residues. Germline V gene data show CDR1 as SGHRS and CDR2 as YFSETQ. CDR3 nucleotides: TGCGCCAGCAGATTGGTCAGGGACTACAATGAGCAGTTCTTC. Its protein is CASRLVRDYNEQFF.

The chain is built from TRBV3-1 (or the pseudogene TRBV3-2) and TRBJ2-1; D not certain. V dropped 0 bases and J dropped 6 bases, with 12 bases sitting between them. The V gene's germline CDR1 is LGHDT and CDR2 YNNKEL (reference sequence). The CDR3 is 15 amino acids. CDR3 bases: TGTGCCAGCAGCCAAGATTTGGTTCTGGCCAATGAGCAGTTCTTC. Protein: CASSQDLVLANEQFF.

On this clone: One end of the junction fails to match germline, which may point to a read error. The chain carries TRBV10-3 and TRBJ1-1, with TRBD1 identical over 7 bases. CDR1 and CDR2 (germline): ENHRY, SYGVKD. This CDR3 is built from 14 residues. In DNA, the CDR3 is TGTGCCATCAGTGAGTCGACCAGGGGGGACGCGGAGGATTTT. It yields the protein CAISESTRGDAEDF.

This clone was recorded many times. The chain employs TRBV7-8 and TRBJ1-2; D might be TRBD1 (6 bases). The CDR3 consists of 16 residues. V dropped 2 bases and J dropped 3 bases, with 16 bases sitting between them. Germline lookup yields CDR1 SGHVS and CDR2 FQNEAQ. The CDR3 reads CASSLFQGRNYYGYTF. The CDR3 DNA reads TGTGCCAGCAGCTTATTTCAGGGGCGAAATTACTATGGCTACACCTTC.

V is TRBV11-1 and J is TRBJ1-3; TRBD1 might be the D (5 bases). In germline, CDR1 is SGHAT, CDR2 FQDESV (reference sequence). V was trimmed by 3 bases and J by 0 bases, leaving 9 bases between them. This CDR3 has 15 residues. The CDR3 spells CASSFGQLSGNTIYF. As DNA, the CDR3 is TGTGCCAGCAGCTTCGGACAACTCTCTGGAAACACCATATATTTT. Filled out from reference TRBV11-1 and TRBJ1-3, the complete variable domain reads EAEVAQSPRYKITEKSQAVAFWCDPISGHATLYWYRQILGQGPELLVQFQDESVVDDSQLPKDRFSAERLKGVDSTLKIQPAELGDSAMYLCASSFGQLSGNTIYFGEGSWLTVV.

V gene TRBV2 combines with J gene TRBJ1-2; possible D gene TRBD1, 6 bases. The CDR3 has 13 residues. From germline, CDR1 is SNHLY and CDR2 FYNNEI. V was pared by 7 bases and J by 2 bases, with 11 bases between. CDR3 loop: CASTGQKNYGYTF. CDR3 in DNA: TGTGCCAGCACGGGACAAAAAAACTATGGCTACACCTTC.

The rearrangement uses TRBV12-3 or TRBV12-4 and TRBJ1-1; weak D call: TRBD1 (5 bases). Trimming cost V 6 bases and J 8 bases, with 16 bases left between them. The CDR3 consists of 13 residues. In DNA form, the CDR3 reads TGTGCCAGCAGCCCAGGGATACAAACAGAAGCTTTCTTT. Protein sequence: CASSPGIQTEAFF.

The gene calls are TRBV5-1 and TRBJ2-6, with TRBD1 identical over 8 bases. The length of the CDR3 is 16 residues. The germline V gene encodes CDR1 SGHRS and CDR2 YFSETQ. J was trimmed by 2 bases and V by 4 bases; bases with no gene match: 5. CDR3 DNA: TGCGCCAGCAGCCCTCTGGACAGGGCTGGGGCCAACGTCCTGACTTTC. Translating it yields CASSPLDRAGANVLTF.

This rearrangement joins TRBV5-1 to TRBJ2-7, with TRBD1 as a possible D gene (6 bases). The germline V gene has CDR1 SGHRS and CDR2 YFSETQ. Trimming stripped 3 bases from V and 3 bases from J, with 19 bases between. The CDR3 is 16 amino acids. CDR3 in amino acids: CASSSALDRAYYEQYF. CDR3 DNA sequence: TGCGCCAGCAGCTCTGCGTTGGACAGAGCCTACTACGAGCAGTACTTC.

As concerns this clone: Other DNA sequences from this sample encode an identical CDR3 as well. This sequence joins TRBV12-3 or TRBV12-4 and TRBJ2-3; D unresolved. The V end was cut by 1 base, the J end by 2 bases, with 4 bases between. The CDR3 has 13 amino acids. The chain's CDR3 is CASSLGATDTQYF. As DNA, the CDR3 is TGTGCCAGCAGTTTAGGGGCCACAGATACGCAGTATTTT.

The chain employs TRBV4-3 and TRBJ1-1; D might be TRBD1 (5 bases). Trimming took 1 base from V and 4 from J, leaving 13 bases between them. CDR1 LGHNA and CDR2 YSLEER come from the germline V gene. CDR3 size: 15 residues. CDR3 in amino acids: CASSQGGREVTEAFF. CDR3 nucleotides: TGCGCCAGCAGCCAAGGGGGACGGGAGGTCACTGAAGCTTTCTTT.

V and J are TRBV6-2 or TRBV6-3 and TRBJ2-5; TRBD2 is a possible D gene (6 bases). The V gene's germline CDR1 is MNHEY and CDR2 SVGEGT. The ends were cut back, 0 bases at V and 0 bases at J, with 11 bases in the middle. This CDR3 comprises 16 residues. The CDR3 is CASSYSAGSNQETQYF. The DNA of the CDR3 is TGTGCCAGCAGTTACTCGGCGGGGAGCAACCAAGAGACCCAGTACTTC.